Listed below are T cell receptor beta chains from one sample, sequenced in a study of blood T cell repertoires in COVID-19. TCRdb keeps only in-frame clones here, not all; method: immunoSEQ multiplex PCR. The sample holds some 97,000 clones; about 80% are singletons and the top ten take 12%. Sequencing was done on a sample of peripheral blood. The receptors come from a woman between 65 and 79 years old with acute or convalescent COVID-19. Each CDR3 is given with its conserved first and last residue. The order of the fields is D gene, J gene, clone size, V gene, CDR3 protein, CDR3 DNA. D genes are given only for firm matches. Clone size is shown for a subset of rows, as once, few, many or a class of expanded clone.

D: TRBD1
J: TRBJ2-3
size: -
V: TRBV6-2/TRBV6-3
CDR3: CASSTSRTGATDTQYF
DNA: TGTGCCAGCAGCACAAGTAGGACAGGGGCGACGGATACGCAGTATTTT

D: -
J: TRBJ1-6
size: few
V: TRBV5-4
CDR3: CASSLAGNSPLHF
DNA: TGTGCCAGCAGCTTGGCAGGCAATTCACCCCTCCACTTT

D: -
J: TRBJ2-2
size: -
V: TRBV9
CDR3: CASSKRLPGTGELFF
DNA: TGTGCCAGCAGCAAACGCTTACCGGGGACCGGGGAGCTGTTTTTT

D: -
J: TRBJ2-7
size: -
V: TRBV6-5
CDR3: CASSYSQGKYEQYF
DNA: TGTGCCAGCAGTTACTCGCAGGGGAAGTACGAGCAGTACTTC

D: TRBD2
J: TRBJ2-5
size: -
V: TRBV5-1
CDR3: CASSLPSGEETQYF
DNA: TGCGCCAGCAGCTTACCTAGCGGGGAAGAGACCCAGTACTTC

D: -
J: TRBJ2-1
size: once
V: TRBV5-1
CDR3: CASSLGTPSSYNEQFF
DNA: TGCGCCAGCAGCCTCGGGACTCCGAGCTCCTACAATGAGCAGTTCTTC

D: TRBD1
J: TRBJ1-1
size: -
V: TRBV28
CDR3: CASSSYRGAAFF
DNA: TGTGCCAGCAGTTCTTACAGGGGAGCAGCTTTCTTT

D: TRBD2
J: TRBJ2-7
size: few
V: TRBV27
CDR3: CASSLNSGGAQEYF
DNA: TGTGCCAGCAGTTTGAATAGCGGGGGGGCTCAGGAGTACTTC

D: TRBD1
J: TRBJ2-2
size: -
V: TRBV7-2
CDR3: CASSHGVRTGGTGELFF
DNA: TGTGCCAGCAGCCACGGGGTCCGGACAGGGGGCACCGGGGAGCTGTTTTTT

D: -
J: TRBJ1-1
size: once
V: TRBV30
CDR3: CAWSQEGTEAFF
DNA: TGTGCCTGGAGTCAGGAGGGCACTGAAGCTTTCTTT

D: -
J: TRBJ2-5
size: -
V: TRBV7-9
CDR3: CASSWGERVETQYF
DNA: TGTGCCAGCAGCTGGGGTGAGCGGGTCGAGACCCAGTACTTC

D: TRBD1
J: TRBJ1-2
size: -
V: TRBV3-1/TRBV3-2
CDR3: CASSRGQGDGGYTF
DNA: TGTGCCAGCAGCCGCGGACAGGGAGACGGTGGCTACACCTTC

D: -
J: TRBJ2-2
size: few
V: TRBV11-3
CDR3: CASSLGRGITGELFF
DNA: TGTGCCAGCAGCTTAGGGCGGGGAATCACCGGGGAGCTGTTTTTT

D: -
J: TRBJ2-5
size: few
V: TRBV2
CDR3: CASSGQQETQYF
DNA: TGTGCCAGCAGTGGACAGCAAGAGACCCAGTACTTC

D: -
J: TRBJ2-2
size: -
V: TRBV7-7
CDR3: CASSPSTAANTGELFF
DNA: TGTGCCAGCAGCCCCTCGACAGCCGCGAACACCGGGGAGCTGTTTTTT

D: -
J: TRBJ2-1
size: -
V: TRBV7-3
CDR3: CASSLKRGNEQFF
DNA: TGTGCCAGCAGCTTAAAGAGGGGGAATGAGCAGTTCTTC

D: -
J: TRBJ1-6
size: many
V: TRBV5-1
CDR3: CASSLGRQNSPLHF
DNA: TGCGCCAGCAGCTTGGGACGACAGAATTCACCCCTCCACTTT

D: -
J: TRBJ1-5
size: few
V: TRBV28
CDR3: CASRQRLNSNQPQHF
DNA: TGTGCCAGCAGGCAGCGACTGAATAGCAATCAGCCCCAGCATTTT

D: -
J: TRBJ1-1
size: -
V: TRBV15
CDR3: CATSDRQNTEAFF
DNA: TGTGCCACCTCGGACAGACAGAACACTGAAGCTTTCTTT

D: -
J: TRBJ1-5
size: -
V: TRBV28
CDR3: CASSLPQEIYQPQHF
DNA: TGTGCCAGCAGTTTGCCCCAAGAGATTTATCAGCCCCAGCATTTT

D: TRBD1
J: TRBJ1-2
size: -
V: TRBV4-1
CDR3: CASSRTPGQGYGYTF
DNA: TGCGCCAGCAGCCGTACCCCGGGACAGGGGTATGGCTACACCTTC

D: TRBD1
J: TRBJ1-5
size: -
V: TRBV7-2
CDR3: CASSLASGGTGNRQPQHF
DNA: TGTGCCAGCAGCCTAGCGTCGGGTGGGACAGGGAATAGGCAGCCCCAGCATTTT

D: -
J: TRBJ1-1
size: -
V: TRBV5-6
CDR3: CASSLYMPVLRFSEAFF
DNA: TGTGCCAGCAGCTTGTATATGCCGGTCCTACGATTTTCTGAAGCTTTCTTT

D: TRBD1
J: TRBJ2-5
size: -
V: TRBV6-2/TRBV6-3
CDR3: CASSYGRTGEETQYF
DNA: TGTGCCAGCAGTTACGGGCGTACAGGGGAAGAGACCCAGTACTTC

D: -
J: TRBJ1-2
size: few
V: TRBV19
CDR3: CAARASGVVTYGYTF
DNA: TGTGCCGCGCGAGCATCCGGGGTTGTGACTTATGGCTACACCTTC

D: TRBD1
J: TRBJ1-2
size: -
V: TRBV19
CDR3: CASSRTQGQGAWGYTF
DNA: TGTGCCAGTAGTCGAACCCAAGGACAGGGGGCTTGGGGCTACACCTTC

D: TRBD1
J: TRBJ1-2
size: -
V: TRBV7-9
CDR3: CASSSSGGDSYGYTF
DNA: TGTGCCAGCAGCTCCTCAGGGGGCGATAGCTATGGCTACACCTTC

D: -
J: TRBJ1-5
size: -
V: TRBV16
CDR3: CASSLSTGSYSNQPQHF
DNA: TGTGCCAGCAGTCTAAGTACAGGGAGTTATAGCAATCAGCCCCAGCATTTT

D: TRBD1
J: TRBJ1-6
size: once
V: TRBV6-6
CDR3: CASSPSTGQGAAYNSPLHF
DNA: TGTGCCAGCAGTCCCTCGACGGGACAGGGGGCGGCCTATAATTCACCCCTCCACTTT

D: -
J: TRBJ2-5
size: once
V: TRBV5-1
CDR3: CASSFQARETQYF
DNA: TGCGCCAGCAGCTTCCAGGCTCGCGAGACCCAGTACTTC

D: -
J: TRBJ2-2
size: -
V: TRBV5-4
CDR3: CASSLDRQNTGELFF
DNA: TGTGCCAGCAGCTTGGACCGACAGAACACCGGGGAGCTGTTTTTT

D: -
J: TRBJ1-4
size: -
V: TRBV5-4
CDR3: CASSQAYSGGGEKLFF
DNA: TGTGCCAGCAGCCAAGCCTACAGCGGCGGAGGAGAAAAACTGTTTTTT

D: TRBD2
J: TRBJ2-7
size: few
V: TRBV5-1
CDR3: CASRLAGRNEQYF
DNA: TGCGCCAGCAGACTAGCGGGGAGAAACGAGCAGTACTTC

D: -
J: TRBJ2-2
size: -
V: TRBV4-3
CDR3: CASSQDGGTGELFF
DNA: TGCGCCAGCAGCCAAGACGGGGGTACCGGGGAGCTGTTTTTT

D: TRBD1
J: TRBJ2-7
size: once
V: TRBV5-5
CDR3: CASSGGDRGSYEQYF
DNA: TGTGCCAGCAGCGGGGGGGACAGGGGCTCCTACGAGCAGTACTTC

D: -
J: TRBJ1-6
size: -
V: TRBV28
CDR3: CASSINGDFKPLHF
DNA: TGTGCCAGCAGCATAAATGGGGACTTCAAGCCCCTCCACTTT

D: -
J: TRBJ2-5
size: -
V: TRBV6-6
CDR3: CASSYSSVSSGETQYF
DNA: TGTGCCAGCAGTTACTCGAGTGTTAGCAGCGGAGAGACCCAGTACTTC

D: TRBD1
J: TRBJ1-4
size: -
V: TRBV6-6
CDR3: CASSYRGRDEKLFF
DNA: TGTGCCAGCAGTTACAGGGGGCGCGATGAAAAACTGTTTTTT

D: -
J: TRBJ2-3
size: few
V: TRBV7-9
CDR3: CASTSRLESTDTQYF
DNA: TGTGCCAGCACCTCAAGACTCGAGAGCACAGATACGCAGTATTTT

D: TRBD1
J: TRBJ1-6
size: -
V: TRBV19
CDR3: CASTATGGSSYNSPLHF
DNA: TGTGCCAGTACCGCGACAGGGGGCAGCTCCTATAATTCACCCCTCCACTTT

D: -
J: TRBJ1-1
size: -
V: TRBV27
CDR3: CASSTRRGTEAFF
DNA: TGTGCCAGCAGTACCCGACGGGGCACTGAAGCTTTCTTT

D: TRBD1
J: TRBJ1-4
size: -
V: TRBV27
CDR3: CASKNLLGRGQEEKLFF
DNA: TGTGCCAGCAAAAACCTACTCGGGAGGGGGCAAGAAGAAAAACTGTTTTTT

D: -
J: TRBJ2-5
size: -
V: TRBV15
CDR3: CATSTPQGLETQYF
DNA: TGTGCCACCAGCACACCACAGGGTCTGGAGACCCAGTACTTC

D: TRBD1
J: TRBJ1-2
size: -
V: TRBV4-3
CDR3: CASSPGTEANYGYTF
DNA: TGCGCCAGCAGCCCCGGGACAGAAGCTAACTATGGCTACACCTTC

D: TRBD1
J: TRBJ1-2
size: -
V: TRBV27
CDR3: CASRGTGEDYGYTF
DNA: TGTGCCAGCAGGGGGACAGGGGAGGACTATGGCTACACCTTC

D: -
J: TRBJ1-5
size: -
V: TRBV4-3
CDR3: CASSQDFPSAQHF
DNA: TGCGCCAGCAGCCAAGATTTTCCGTCAGCCCAGCATTTT

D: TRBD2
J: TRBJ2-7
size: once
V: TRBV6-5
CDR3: CASRVAGVTYEQYF
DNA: TGTGCCAGCAGGGTAGCGGGGGTCACCTACGAGCAGTACTTC

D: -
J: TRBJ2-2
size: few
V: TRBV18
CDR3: CASSPPTGVDTGELFF
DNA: TGTGCCAGCTCACCACCAACGGGAGTAGACACCGGGGAGCTGTTTTTT

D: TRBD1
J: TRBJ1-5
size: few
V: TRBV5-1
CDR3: CASSLGDRGINQPQHF
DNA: TGCGCCAGCAGCTTGGGGGACAGGGGTATCAATCAGCCCCAGCATTTT

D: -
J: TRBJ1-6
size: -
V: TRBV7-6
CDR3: CASSLSSGDSPLHF
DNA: TGTGCCAGCAGCTTAAGTTCGGGAGATTCACCCCTCCACTTT

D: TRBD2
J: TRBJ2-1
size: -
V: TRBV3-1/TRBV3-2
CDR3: CASSQWTAGGPYNEQFF
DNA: TGTGCCAGCAGCCAATGGACGGCGGGGGGCCCTTACAATGAGCAGTTCTTC

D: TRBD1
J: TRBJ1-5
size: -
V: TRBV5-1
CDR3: CASSLTGGQPQHF
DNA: TGCGCCAGCAGCTTGACAGGGGGCCAGCCCCAGCATTTT